This is a list of T cell receptor beta chains from one sample in a study of cytomegalovirus exposure and HLA in healthy donors. Generated by immunoSEQ multiplex PCR, the TCRdb table keeps only in-frame clones and is missing some. This table holds more than 110,000 clones, 88% found once. Sequencing used PBMCs. These receptors all come from a woman in her late teens or twenties in good health and CMV-seropositive. CDR3s include the opening cysteine and the closing phenylalanine or tryptophan. D genes are given only for firm matches. The listing skips clone size in some rows; elsewhere it reads once, few, many or a size class.

D: -
V: TRBV6-5
size: few
J: TRBJ2-2
CDR3: CASSETFGELFF
DNA: TGTGCCAGCAGTGAAACATTCGGGGAGCTGTTTTTT

D: -
V: TRBV30
size: few
J: TRBJ1-5
CDR3: CAWSVAGGGYNQPQHF
DNA: TGTGCCTGGAGTGTCGCTGGCGGTGGATACAATCAGCCCCAGCATTTT

D: -
V: TRBV6-1
size: -
J: TRBJ2-7
CDR3: CASGRLVYEQYF
DNA: TGTGCCAGCGGGCGACTAGTCTACGAGCAGTACTTC

D: -
V: TRBV6-5
size: -
J: TRBJ2-1
CDR3: CASSYAGQFNEQFF
DNA: TGTGCCAGCAGTTACGCAGGACAGTTCAATGAGCAGTTCTTC

D: -
V: TRBV28
size: once
J: TRBJ1-2
CDR3: CASSSFRGYTF
DNA: TGTGCCAGCAGTTCTTTTCGGGGCTACACCTTC

D: TRBD1
V: TRBV7-9
size: -
J: TRBJ1-1
CDR3: CASSLGQGDTEAFF
DNA: TGTGCCAGCAGCTTGGGACAGGGAGACACTGAAGCTTTCTTT

D: -
V: TRBV28
size: -
J: TRBJ1-2
CDR3: CASSTPSGLSYGYTF
DNA: TGTGCCAGCAGTACGCCCTCGGGTCTCTCCTATGGCTACACCTTC

D: -
V: TRBV28
size: -
J: TRBJ2-7
CDR3: CASSGLLYEQYF
DNA: TGTGCCTCCTCGGGGTTACTCTACGAGCAGTACTTC

D: TRBD2
V: TRBV9
size: few
J: TRBJ2-1
CDR3: CASSVSSGGGEQFF
DNA: TGTGCCAGCAGCGTAAGTAGCGGGGGTGGTGAGCAGTTCTTC

D: TRBD1
V: TRBV5-8
size: -
J: TRBJ1-2
CDR3: CASSPGTGRGGYTF
DNA: TGTGCCAGCAGTCCTGGGACAGGGAGAGGGGGCTACACCTTC

D: -
V: TRBV28
size: -
J: TRBJ1-4
CDR3: CASSLWLGVTNEKLFF
DNA: TGTGCCAGCAGTTTATGGTTAGGGGTAACTAATGAAAAACTGTTTTTT

D: -
V: TRBV10-3
size: -
J: TRBJ2-1
CDR3: CAISDNRRSGEQFF
DNA: TGTGCCATCAGTGATAATAGACGGTCCGGGGAGCAGTTCTTC

D: -
V: TRBV6-5
size: -
J: TRBJ2-5
CDR3: CASSQRGETQYF
DNA: TGTGCCAGCAGTCAGCGAGGGGAGACCCAGTACTTC

D: TRBD2
V: TRBV7-2
size: -
J: TRBJ2-7
CDR3: CASSQRGGRYEQYF
DNA: TGTGCCAGCAGCCAGCGGGGGGGCCGATACGAGCAGTACTTC

D: -
V: TRBV7-9
size: -
J: TRBJ1-5
CDR3: CASSLQAQQPQHF
DNA: TGTGCCAGCAGCTTACAGGCCCAGCAGCCCCAGCATTTT

D: TRBD1
V: TRBV2
size: -
J: TRBJ1-4
CDR3: CASSRTGNEKLFF
DNA: TGTGCCAGCAGTAGGACAGGAAATGAAAAACTGTTTTTT

D: TRBD2
V: TRBV5-1
size: few
J: TRBJ2-7
CDR3: CASSFGGGRSYEQYF
DNA: TGCGCCAGCAGCTTCGGCGGGGGTCGTTCCTACGAGCAGTACTTC

D: TRBD1
V: TRBV5-1
size: -
J: TRBJ1-5
CDR3: CASSTDRGQPQHF
DNA: TGCGCCAGCAGCACCGACAGGGGTCAGCCCCAGCATTTT

D: TRBD2
V: TRBV6-1
size: -
J: TRBJ2-4
CDR3: CASSEASSGGYIQYF
DNA: TGTGCCAGCAGTGAAGCATCTAGCGGGGGGTACATTCAGTACTTC

D: TRBD1
V: TRBV6-5
size: -
J: TRBJ1-2
CDR3: CASSYAGQTGGHGYTF
DNA: TGTGCCAGCAGTTACGCGGGACAGACAGGAGGGCATGGCTACACCTTC

D: -
V: TRBV5-1
size: -
J: TRBJ2-1
CDR3: CASSLEQVTYNEQFF
DNA: TGCGCCAGCAGCTTGGAGCAGGTTACCTACAATGAGCAGTTCTTC

D: -
V: TRBV7-3
size: -
J: TRBJ2-3
CDR3: CASSPTGVDTQYF
DNA: TGTGCCAGCAGCCCTACGGGGGTAGATACGCAGTATTTT

D: -
V: TRBV9
size: -
J: TRBJ1-4
CDR3: CASSAWGGDEKLFF
DNA: TGTGCCAGCAGCGCTTGGGGGGGAGATGAAAAACTGTTTTTT

D: -
V: TRBV27
size: -
J: TRBJ2-1
CDR3: CASSFSGYNEQFF
DNA: TGTGCCAGCAGTTTTTCCGGGTACAATGAGCAGTTCTTC

D: TRBD2
V: TRBV7-3
size: -
J: TRBJ2-5
CDR3: CASSQSALAGRARGTQYF
DNA: TGTGCCAGCAGCCAATCGGCACTAGCGGGAAGAGCAAGGGGTACCCAGTACTTC

D: TRBD1
V: TRBV19
size: once
J: TRBJ2-5
CDR3: CASSIRTGGQETQYF
DNA: TGTGCCAGTAGTATAAGGACAGGGGGCCAAGAGACCCAGTACTTC

D: -
V: TRBV10-3
size: -
J: TRBJ1-3
CDR3: CAISESPGSSGNTIYF
DNA: TGTGCCATCAGTGAGTCGCCGGGATCTAGTGGAAACACCATATATTTT

D: -
V: TRBV18
size: -
J: TRBJ1-5
CDR3: CASSGLTDQPQHF
DNA: TGTGCCAGCTCGGGACTTACCGATCAGCCCCAGCATTTT

D: TRBD2
V: TRBV28
size: few
J: TRBJ2-7
CDR3: CASSLAGGRSEQYF
DNA: TGTGCCAGCAGTTTAGCGGGAGGGCGCTCCGAGCAGTACTTC

D: -
V: TRBV29-1
size: -
J: TRBJ1-1
CDR3: CSGKSSSTGNTEAFF
DNA: TGCAGCGGTAAATCTTCCTCCACAGGGAACACTGAAGCTTTCTTT

D: -
V: TRBV12-5
size: -
J: TRBJ2-1
CDR3: CASASTWEGSSYNEQFF
DNA: TGTGCTAGTGCCTCTACCTGGGAAGGGAGCTCCTACAATGAGCAGTTCTTC

D: -
V: TRBV7-9
size: -
J: TRBJ2-7
CDR3: CASSYSTGYEQYF
DNA: TGTGCCAGCAGTTATTCCACGGGATACGAGCAGTACTTC

D: -
V: TRBV5-1
size: -
J: TRBJ1-1
CDR3: CASSLAVQYTEAFF
DNA: TGCGCCAGCAGCTTGGCCGTACAATACACTGAAGCTTTCTTT

D: TRBD1
V: TRBV18
size: -
J: TRBJ1-1
CDR3: CASSRDRGVNTEAFF
DNA: TGTGCCAGCTCACGGGACAGGGGGGTCAACACTGAAGCTTTCTTT

D: -
V: TRBV6-5
size: -
J: TRBJ2-3
CDR3: CASSLSGPDTQYF
DNA: TGTGCCAGCAGCCTATCTGGTCCAGATACGCAGTATTTT

D: -
V: TRBV5-1
size: once
J: TRBJ2-5
CDR3: CASRLEGPGWQTQYF
DNA: TGCGCCAGCAGACTCGAAGGACCGGGGTGGCAGACCCAGTACTTC

D: -
V: TRBV5-4
size: once
J: TRBJ1-1
CDR3: CASSFDTGWTEAFF
DNA: TGTGCCAGCAGTTTCGACACAGGGTGGACTGAAGCTTTCTTT

D: TRBD1
V: TRBV6-6
size: -
J: TRBJ2-7
CDR3: CASSSPDRGFYEQYF
DNA: TGTGCCAGCAGTTCCCCTGACAGGGGTTTCTACGAGCAGTACTTC

D: TRBD1
V: TRBV18
size: -
J: TRBJ1-4
CDR3: CASSTSGQEYEKLFF
DNA: TGTGCCAGCTCTACCAGTGGACAGGAGTATGAAAAACTGTTTTTT

D: TRBD1
V: TRBV10-3
size: -
J: TRBJ1-5
CDR3: CAISGDRGEVGQPQHF
DNA: TGTGCCATCAGTGGGGACAGGGGGGAAGTTGGTCAGCCCCAGCATTTT

D: -
V: TRBV15
size: -
J: TRBJ2-1
CDR3: CATSRDRGNEQFF
DNA: TGTGCCACCAGCAGAGATCGGGGTAATGAGCAGTTCTTC

D: -
V: TRBV2
size: once
J: TRBJ2-3
CDR3: CASNRDWSTDTQYF
DNA: TGTGCCAGCAACCGGGACTGGAGCACAGATACGCAGTATTTT

D: TRBD1
V: TRBV19
size: -
J: TRBJ1-5
CDR3: CASSMGDSYYSNQPQHF
DNA: TGTGCCAGTAGTATGGGGGACAGCTACTATAGCAATCAGCCCCAGCATTTT

D: TRBD1
V: TRBV28
size: -
J: TRBJ1-2
CDR3: CASGTGDGYTF
DNA: TGTGCCAGCGGTACAGGGGATGGCTACACCTTC

D: -
V: TRBV5-1
size: -
J: TRBJ2-5
CDR3: CASSLATEETQYF
DNA: TGCGCCAGCAGCTTGGCCACAGAAGAGACCCAGTACTTC

D: -
V: TRBV7-6
size: few
J: TRBJ1-2
CDR3: CASSPGQYLPYGYTF
DNA: TGTGCCAGCAGCCCAGGACAGTATCTACCCTATGGCTACACCTTC

D: -
V: TRBV9
size: -
J: TRBJ2-1
CDR3: CASSYRIASSYNEQFF
DNA: TGTGCCAGCAGCTATCGAATTGCGAGCTCCTACAATGAGCAGTTCTTC

D: TRBD2
V: TRBV5-6
size: few
J: TRBJ2-7
CDR3: CASSLGTSWEQYF
DNA: TGTGCCAGCAGCTTGGGGACTAGCTGGGAGCAGTACTTC

D: -
V: TRBV7-9
size: -
J: TRBJ1-2
CDR3: CASSGTWPRDGYTF
DNA: TGTGCCAGCAGCGGGACTTGGCCGAGGGATGGCTACACCTTC

D: -
V: TRBV4-3
size: -
J: TRBJ2-7
CDR3: CASSQSGLTIEQYF
DNA: TGCGCCAGCAGCCAATCAGGACTAACAATCGAGCAGTACTTC

D: -
V: TRBV7-8
size: -
J: TRBJ2-5
CDR3: CASSRGRAQETQYF
DNA: TGTGCCAGCAGTAGGGGGAGAGCTCAAGAGACCCAGTACTTC

D: TRBD1
V: TRBV5-6
size: -
J: TRBJ1-2
CDR3: CASSLGTGKRDGYTF
DNA: TGTGCCAGCAGCTTGGGGACAGGAAAAAGGGATGGCTACACCTTC

D: -
V: TRBV9
size: -
J: TRBJ1-4
CDR3: CASSVEQVNEKLFF
DNA: TGTGCCAGCAGCGTAGAACAGGTTAATGAAAAACTGTTTTTT